Reported below is one T cell receptor beta chain. The data were obtained in a study of OX40 agonist ivuxolimab in advanced cancers. Sequencing used immunoSEQ multiplex PCR; TCRdb keeps in-frame clones, though not all of them. This table holds tens of thousands of clones, over 80% found once. Looked up from germline, CDR1 is SGHNT and CDR2 is YYREEE (reference sequence). This CDR3 is built from 15 residues. The germline V and J ends were trimmed by 3 bases and 0 bases, with 10 bases remaining between them. The sample was CD4+ or CD8+ T cells sorted from blood, taken in a trial of the OX40 agonist ivuxolimab. The rearrangement joins TRBV5-4 to TRBJ1-3; D possibly corresponds to TRBD1 (5 bases). This TCR came from an adult with an advanced solid tumor such as melanoma, head and neck, liver or kidney cancer. The CDR3, as DNA: TGTGCCAGCAGCTGGGGACGGAACTCTGGAAACACCATATATTTT. Encoded protein: CASSWGRNSGNTIYF.